A single sample is the source of the 20 T cell receptor beta chains below, sequenced in a study of naive and memory T cell subsets. Study-wide results and limits: A few larger clonotypes appeared in naive repertoires, especially CD8, possibly memory cells re-expressing CD45RA.

These TCRs are of unknown antigen specificity. An equimolar mix of two oligonucleotides served as the beta constant-region primer for TRBC1 and TRBC2. The ligated cDNA underwent four PCR rounds using SP2 and nested alpha and beta constant-region primers. TCRdb re-analysed the UMI-ligation and nested PCR reads in MiXCR, keeping a single row per CDR3 protein. The sample lists around 83,000 distinct CDR3 sequences, approximately 11% occurring once. Specimen: naive CD4+ T cells from blood. The source of these receptors is a human donor in good health.

In this sample, this clonotype turned up a few times. The V and J genes are TRBV20-1 and TRBJ2-7; D gene uncertain. The CDR3 extends over 12 amino acids. V shed 3 bases and J shed 6 bases, with 12 bases lying between them. Germline assignment: CDR1 DFQATT and CDR2 SNEGSKA (reference sequence). CDR3 bases: TGCAGTGCTAGCTCCCCCAAAGCCGAGCAGTACTTC. It encodes CSASSPKAEQYF.

The genes are TRBV6-6 and TRBJ1-1; 8 nucleotides align to TRBD1. The CDR3 covers 14 residues. The germline CDR1 and CDR2 sequences are MNHNY and SVGAGI (reference sequence). The V segment lost 6 bases and the J segment 0 bases; nucleotides outside the gene matches: 3. The CDR3 DNA follows: TGTGCCAGCAGCGGGGACAGGTTGAACACTGAAGCTTTCTTT. Translating gives CASSGDRLNTEAFF.

This clonotype turned up a few times. The rearrangement links TRBV30 to TRBJ1-5; D uncertain. Germline V gene lookup returns CDR1 GTSNPN and CDR2 SVGIG (reference sequence). The germline V and J ends were trimmed by 0 bases and 6 bases, with 6 bases remaining between them. The CDR3 consists of 12 residues. The CDR3 loop is CAWSVRGQPQHF. As DNA, the CDR3 is TGTGCCTGGAGTGTAAGAGGTCAGCCCCAGCATTTT. Combining the CDR3 with reference TRBV30 and TRBJ1-5 gives the whole variable domain SQTIHQWPATLVQPVGSPLSLECTVEGTSNPNLYWYRQAAGRGLQLLFYSVGIGQISSEVPQNLSASRPQDRQFILSSKKLLLSDSGFYLCAWSVRGQPQHFGDGTRLSIL.

The V and J genes are TRBV29-1 and TRBJ1-4, with TRBD1 as a possible D gene (6 bases). V shed 8 bases and J shed 5 bases, with 12 bases lying between them. Germline V gives CDR1 SQVTM, CDR2 ANQGSEA. CDR3 length: 12 amino acids. CDR3 protein: CSCRGDNEKLFF. In DNA, the CDR3 is TGCAGCTGTAGGGGGGACAATGAAAAACTGTTTTTT.

The chain recombines TRBV10-3 with TRBJ1-6; 7 nucleotides match TRBD1. This CDR3 is 14 amino acids long. The V gene's germline CDR1 is ENHRY and CDR2 SYGVKD. V was clipped by 6 bases and J by 5 bases; unmatched bases: 4. CDR3 residues: CAIRDTGDNSPLHF. CDR3 coding DNA: TGTGCCATCAGGGACACAGGGGATAATTCACCCCTCCACTTT.

This clonotype was detected ten times or more. The chain combines TRBV20-1 with TRBJ2-1; TRBD1 aligns across 12 bases. The CDR3 sequence is 13 residues long. From germline, CDR1 is DFQATT and CDR2 SNEGSKA (reference sequence). The ends lost 5 bases at V and 9 bases at J; junction bases unmatched: 5. CDR3 DNA: TGCAGTGCTGGGGACAGGGGGCGCGGTGAGCAGTTCTTC. It yields the protein CSAGDRGRGEQFF.

This clonotype was found a few times. The chain carries TRBV19 and TRBJ1-2, with D possibly matching TRBD1 (5 bases). Germline loops: CDR1 LNHDA, CDR2 SQIVND (reference sequence). The CDR3 runs 13 residues. The ends were cut back, 7 bases at V and 8 bases at J, with 17 bases in the middle. Written as DNA, the CDR3 is TGTGCCAGTACCGTCAGGGAGATGCAAGGCTACACCTTC. Amino acid sequence: CASTVREMQGYTF.

In its sample, this clonotype was seen many times. The chain couples TRBV7-8 to TRBJ2-7; 9 bases are shared with TRBD1. CDR1 SGHVS and CDR2 FQNEAQ come from the germline V gene. This CDR3 is built from 15 residues. V gave up 3 bases and J gave up 3 bases; unmatched junction bases: 6. CDR3 DNA: TGTGCCAGCAGCTTCTCCGGGACAGGGAACTACGAGCAGTACTTC. It encodes CASSFSGTGNYEQYF.

This rearrangement joins TRBV12-3 or TRBV12-4 to TRBJ1-1, with D perhaps TRBD1 (5 bases). The CDR3 covers 18 residues. Trimming cost V 7 bases and J 0 bases, with 24 bases left between them. In DNA, the CDR3 is TGTGCCAGCACCCTGGGATTTGGGGGAATGGGGATGAACACTGAAGCTTTCTTT. Residues: CASTLGFGGMGMNTEAFF.

In this sample, this clonotype turned up a few times. The chain is built from TRBV5-1 and TRBJ2-1, with D possibly TRBD1 on 7 matching bases. The CDR3 has 14 residues. Germline-derived CDR1 and CDR2 are SGHRS and YFSETQ. V dropped 0 bases and J dropped 7 bases, with 11 bases sitting between them. The CDR3 protein is CASSLGQGGNEQFF. CDR3 coding DNA: TGCGCCAGCAGCTTGGGACAGGGAGGTAATGAGCAGTTCTTC.

The chain joins TRBV2 to TRBJ2-3; 9 nucleotides agree with TRBD2. Per the germline V gene, CDR1 is SNHLY and CDR2 is FYNNEI. The CDR3 is 16 amino acids. The ends lost 8 bases at V and 2 bases at J; junction bases unmatched: 11. The DNA of the CDR3 is TGTGCCAGCCACCAGGGTCCTAGCGGGGCCACAGATACGCAGTATTTT. Amino acid sequence: CASHQGPSGATDTQYF.

This clonotype occurred many times. Written as DNA, the CDR3 is TGCGCCAGCAGCCAGCGTTTAGGGGTAGGCGGCAATGAGCAGTTCTTC. It encodes CASSQRLGVGGNEQFF. The V and J genes are TRBV4-3 and TRBJ2-1; possibly TRBD1 for D (5 bases). V was cut by 3 bases and J by 6 bases, with 18 bases left in between. CDR1 and CDR2 (germline): LGHNA, YSLEER. This CDR3 is built from 16 residues.

This clonotype was counted many times. The genes are TRBV20-1 and TRBJ2-3; 8 nucleotides align to TRBD2. Losses at the gene ends were 4 bases for V and 4 bases for J; bases not matched to a gene: 13. CDR3 length: 16 amino acids. The germline V gene encodes CDR1 DFQATT and CDR2 SNEGSKA (reference sequence). CDR3 nucleotide sequence: TGCAGTGCTACCCCTACTAGCGGCACCGAGGCAGATACGCAGTATTTT. It codes for CSATPTSGTEADTQYF.

This clonotype showed up just a few times. The chain couples TRBV10-3 to TRBJ1-5, with D uncertain. Trimming cost V 0 bases and J 3 bases, with 9 bases left between them. CDR1 is ENHRY and CDR2 is SYGVKD in the germline V gene. This CDR3 spans 15 amino acids. CDR3 region: CAISESLGVNQPQHF. The DNA of the CDR3 is TGTGCCATCAGTGAGTCTCTCGGGGTCAATCAGCCCCAGCATTTT.

This clonotype was picked up a small number of times. The chain joins TRBV7-2 to TRBJ1-5; 8 nucleotides match TRBD1. Looked up from germline, CDR1 is SGHTA and CDR2 is FQGNSA. With V trimmed by 4 bases and J by 7 bases, 6 bases remained unmatched. CDR3 length: 14 residues. CDR3 sequence (DNA): TGTGCCAGCAGCTCACGGACAGGGAGGCAGCCCCAGCATTTT. Residues: CASSSRTGRQPQHF.

This clonotype was counted between two and nine times. The chain combines TRBV29-1 with TRBJ1-2, with 7 bases matching TRBD1. There are 14 residues in the CDR3. The junction had 13 bases not matched to a gene; V was cut back by 6 bases and J by 6 bases. From germline, CDR1 is SQVTM and CDR2 ANQGSEA. CDR3 DNA: TGCAGCGTGGCGACTTGGACAGGAGGAGATGGCTACACCTTC. Translating it yields CSVATWTGGDGYTF.

This clonotype was seen ten or more times. The chain links TRBV25-1 to TRBJ2-7; 12 bases are a match to TRBD2. Trimming took 6 bases from V and 5 from J; bases not matched to a gene: 5. The CDR3 runs to 14 residues. The germline gives CDR1 MGHDK, CDR2 SYGVNS. CDR3 coding DNA: TGTGCCAGCAGATCTAGCGGGAGGGGTGACGAGCAGTACTTC. Its translation is CASRSSGRGDEQYF.

The J gene is TRBJ2-1, the V gene TRBV12-3 or TRBV12-4; maybe TRBD1 (5 bases). This CDR3 is 15 amino acids long. V shed 3 bases and J shed 5 bases, with 14 bases lying between them. CDR3 in amino acids: CASSFWGRENNEQFF. CDR3 nucleotides: TGTGCCAGCAGTTTCTGGGGCAGGGAAAACAATGAGCAGTTCTTC.

This chain uses TRBV6-1 with TRBJ1-1, with a possible D match to TRBD1 (6 bases). Trimming took 10 bases from V and 4 from J, leaving 13 bases between them. This CDR3 spans 12 amino acids. Per the germline V gene, CDR1 is MNHNS and CDR2 is SASEGT. The CDR3 here is CATLQGRTEAFF. Written as DNA, the CDR3 is TGTGCCACCTTACAGGGACGCACTGAAGCTTTCTTT.

The table lists this clonotype with a few counts. This chain connects TRBV3-1 to TRBJ2-1; TRBD2 might be the D (6 bases). V lost 4 bases and J 3 bases, leaving 16 bases between the germline ends. The V gene's germline CDR1 is LGHDT and CDR2 YNNKEL (reference sequence). The CDR3 runs to 16 residues. In nucleotides, the CDR3 is TGTGCCAGCAGCCGGTTTTGGGCGGGGAGCTACAATGAGCAGTTCTTC. The encoded protein is CASSRFWAGSYNEQFF.